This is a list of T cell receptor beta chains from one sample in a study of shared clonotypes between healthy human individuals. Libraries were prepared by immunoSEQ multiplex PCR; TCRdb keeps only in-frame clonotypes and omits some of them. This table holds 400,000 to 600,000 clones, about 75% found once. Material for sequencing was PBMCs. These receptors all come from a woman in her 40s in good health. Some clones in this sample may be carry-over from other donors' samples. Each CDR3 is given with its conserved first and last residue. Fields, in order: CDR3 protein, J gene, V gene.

CASSLVMAADSGNTIYF,TRBJ1-3,TRBV5-5
CASSLEGGHEQFF,TRBJ2-1,TRBV11-3
CASSPVSGNTIYF,TRBJ1-3,TRBV18
CASSFPGSGYTF,TRBJ1-2,TRBV7-9
CASRPGSGEQYF,TRBJ2-7,TRBV27
CASSMDGSTYEQYF,TRBJ2-7,TRBV19
CASTQLTGLVTEAFF,TRBJ1-1,TRBV7-9
CASNLFQGNTIYF,TRBJ1-3,TRBV6-6
CASNDDRAGTEAFF,TRBJ1-1,TRBV19
CAWSVSGGGFPGELFF,TRBJ2-2,TRBV30
CASSPTSQGMTQYF,TRBJ2-5,TRBV7-3
CATSRDTQPQHF,TRBJ1-5,TRBV15
CASRRMGTNEKLFF,TRBJ1-4,TRBV27
CASSQNRGLRTEAFF,TRBJ1-1,TRBV4-3
CATAPGSYNEQFF,TRBJ2-1,TRBV15
CASSYIPDRYYEQYF,TRBJ2-7,TRBV11-2
CASSVTGTGGSYEQYF,TRBJ2-7,TRBV19
CASSQNAGTAEETQYF,TRBJ2-5,TRBV18
CAAHGGAYEQYF,TRBJ2-7,TRBV6-4
CAIKIEGNFYEQYF,TRBJ2-7,TRBV10-3
CASSQSRVSNQPQHF,TRBJ1-5,TRBV4-3
CALTDRERYNEQFF,TRBJ2-1,TRBV9
CASSTHLQGPYEQYF,TRBJ2-7,TRBV19
CASSLSGPSGYTF,TRBJ1-2,TRBV7-8
CASSTGRLNTEAFF,TRBJ1-1,TRBV5-4
CASSLPAGGVNEQYF,TRBJ2-7,TRBV7-8
CASSHDRDHTGELFF,TRBJ2-2,TRBV6-5
CASSLRTGGNEKLFF,TRBJ1-4,TRBV5-1
CASSPRTGDGYEQYF,TRBJ2-7,TRBV19
CASSSASGTSFDEQFF,TRBJ2-1,TRBV7-3
CASSSDRYQETQYF,TRBJ2-5,TRBV7-2
CASSLRRTSNYGYTF,TRBJ1-2,TRBV6-5
CASSFGGLTYNEQFF,TRBJ2-1,TRBV27
CASSIGLSSYEQYF,TRBJ2-7,TRBV19
CASSLTQDYGYTF,TRBJ1-2,TRBV7-3
CASTGEFEAFF,TRBJ1-1,TRBV7-9
CASSVALESRVEQYF,TRBJ2-3,TRBV9